The rows below give T cell receptor beta chains drawn from one sample of a study of Graves' ophthalmopathy and Graves' hyperthyroidism. TCRdb independently ran MiXCR on the multiplex PCR reads; one entry per CDR3 protein. The table has roughly 170,000 distinct CDR3 sequences, approximately 40% seen once. Input material: peripheral blood. The receptors were gathered from a young man with Graves' ophthalmopathy. CDR3s include the opening cysteine and the closing phenylalanine or tryptophan. Each record gives: D gene, clone size, J gene, V gene, CDR3 protein, CDR3 DNA. D genes are given only for firm matches. Clone size is shown for a subset of rows, as once, few, many or a class of expanded clone.

NA	NA	TRBJ2-5	TRBV5-8	CASSLGQAVQETQYF	TGTGCCAGCAGCTTGGGGCAGGCGGTCCAAGAGACCCAGTACTTC
TRBD1	NA	TRBJ1-2	TRBV7-8	CASSLEGTEYGYTF	TGTGCCAGCAGCTTAGAGGGGACAGAATATGGCTACACCTTC
NA	many	TRBJ1-2	TRBV12-3/TRBV12-4	CASSPLSDGYTF	TGTGCCAGCAGTCCTCTCAGTGATGGCTACACCTTC
NA	many	TRBJ2-7	TRBV6-5	CASRIQHYEQYF	TGTGCCAGTCGGATACAACACTACGAGCAGTACTTC
TRBD1	NA	TRBJ1-5	TRBV12-3/TRBV12-4	CASSFAQGVRYSNQPQHF	TGTGCCAGCAGTTTTGCACAGGGGGTGAGGTATAGCAATCAGCCCCAGCATTTT
TRBD1	few	TRBJ2-2	TRBV7-3	CASSLLGQGSKNGELFF	TGTGCCAGCAGCCTGTTGGGACAGGGGTCCAAAAACGGGGAGCTGTTTTTT
NA	many	TRBJ1-3	TRBV30	CALGRGNTIYF	TGTGCCTTAGGCAGGGGAAACACCATATATTTT
NA	NA	TRBJ1-2	TRBV6-5	CASSYGGEAYGYTF	TGTGCCAGCAGTTATGGAGGGGAAGCTTACGGCTACACCTTC
TRBD2	many	TRBJ2-7	TRBV19	CASTSPGRAREQYF	TGTGCCAGTACCTCTCCAGGGAGGGCTCGCGAGCAGTACTTC
NA	many	TRBJ1-2	TRBV28	CASSPWTEDGGYTF	TGTGCCAGCAGCCCCTGGACAGAGGATGGTGGCTACACCTTC
TRBD2	many	TRBJ2-3	TRBV4-1	CASSQDFSSGTPSTDTQYF	TGCGCCAGCAGCCAAGATTTTTCTAGCGGGACCCCTAGCACAGATACGCAGTATTTT
TRBD2	NA	TRBJ2-7	TRBV28	CASSLTVAGGILEQYF	TGTGCCAGCAGTTTAACGGTAGCGGGAGGGATTCTGGAGCAGTACTTC
NA	many	TRBJ1-1	TRBV3-1	CASSPVLSNTEAFF	TGTGCCAGCAGCCCGGTTTTGAGCAACACTGAAGCTTTCTTT
TRBD2	many	TRBJ2-2	TRBV12-3/TRBV12-4	CASSPPELADTGELFF	TGTGCCAGCAGTCCCCCCGAACTAGCGGACACCGGGGAGCTGTTTTTT
TRBD2	many	TRBJ2-1	TRBV30	CAWMMPGLAVNEQFF	TGTGCCTGGATGATGCCGGGACTAGCGGTTAATGAGCAGTTCTTC
NA	many	TRBJ2-5	TRBV30	CAWSPGPQETQYF	TGTGCCTGGAGTCCGGGACCTCAAGAGACCCAGTACTTC
NA	many	TRBJ1-3	TRBV30	CAWTDFGNTIYF	TGTGCCTGGACAGACTTTGGAAACACCATATATTTT
NA	many	TRBJ1-2	TRBV9	CASSVVSQEGYTF	TGTGCCAGCAGCGTAGTTTCCCAGGAGGGCTACACCTTC
TRBD1	once	TRBJ2-7	TRBV6-1	CASRGGQGAFYEQYF	TGTGCCAGCAGAGGGGGACAGGGGGCTTTTTACGAGCAGTACTTC
TRBD2	NA	TRBJ2-7	TRBV27	CASSWGEGYFEQYF	TGTGCCAGCAGTTGGGGGGAGGGATATTTCGAGCAGTACTTC
NA	many	TRBJ2-2	TRBV27	CASSLGTMNTGELFF	TGCGCCAGCAGCTTGGGGACAATGAACACCGGGGAGCTGTTTTTT
TRBD2	NA	TRBJ2-7	TRBV6-5	CASSSPREAQGEQYF	TGTGCCAGCAGTTCTCCGCGGGAGGCCCAGGGGGAGCAGTACTTC
TRBD2	NA	TRBJ2-7	TRBV6-1	CASSILAGVGYEQYF	TGTGCCAGCAGCATACTAGCGGGAGTCGGCTACGAGCAGTACTTC
NA	few	TRBJ1-5	TRBV28	CASSARTRHF	TGTGCCAGCAGTGCCCGGACAAGGCATTTT
NA	few	TRBJ1-1	TRBV6-5	CASSYMRNTEAFF	TGTGCCAGCAGTTACATGAGGAACACTGAAGCTTTCTTT
TRBD1	NA	TRBJ1-1	TRBV6-1	CASSGDSLEAFF	TGTGCCAGCAGTGGGGACAGCCTTGAAGCTTTCTTT
NA	many	TRBJ2-2	TRBV30	CAWSVPGELFF	TGTGCCTGGAGTGTACCCGGGGAGCTGTTTTTT
NA	NA	TRBJ1-1	TRBV19	CASSNGRQNTEAFF	TGTGCCAGTTCGAACGGGAGGCAGAACACTGAAGCTTTCTTT
NA	NA	TRBJ1-5	TRBV5-6	CASSLTPWTQGSNQPQHF	TGTGCCAGCAGCCTGACACCGTGGACCCAGGGGAGCAATCAGCCCCAGCATTTT